A selection of T cell receptor beta chains follows, all from one sample in a study of T-cell memory formation after mild COVID-19. Each CDR3 protein gets one entry after TCRdb re-called the 5' RACE reads with MiXCR. This sample carries hundreds of thousands of distinct CDR3 sequences, approximately 13% of them seen once, and the ten largest clones take about a fifth. Sequencing was carried out using PBMCs or a T cell subset sorted from them (not recorded which). Every receptor here comes from a man aged 18 to 29 who had mild COVID-19 (a few samples of this study predate the infection). Cell type and time point are not known. CDR3s include the opening cysteine and the closing phenylalanine or tryptophan. A D gene is named only where the DNA matches it firmly. Part of the rows lack a size; the others show once, few, many or a class for expanded clones.

v_call: TRBV10-3; d_call: -; clone_size: few; j_call: TRBJ2-5; cdr3_nt: TGTGCCATCAGTCCCCAGCAAGAGACCCAGTACTTC; cdr3_aa: CAISPQQETQYF
v_call: TRBV4-3; d_call: -; clone_size: -; j_call: TRBJ1-1; cdr3_nt: TGCGCCAGCAGCCAAGTGGGCAGGGAAGGGGGTCGGAACACTGAAGCTTTCTTT; cdr3_aa: CASSQVGREGGRNTEAFF
v_call: TRBV7-2; d_call: -; clone_size: -; j_call: TRBJ2-7; cdr3_nt: TGTGCCAGCAGCCCGGCAGGGCAAGTCGAGCAGTACTTC; cdr3_aa: CASSPAGQVEQYF
v_call: TRBV19; d_call: -; clone_size: few; j_call: TRBJ2-5; cdr3_nt: TGTGCCAGTAGTATAGAGGGGGGGGGCCCAGAGACCCAGTACTTC; cdr3_aa: CASSIEGGGPETQYF
v_call: TRBV6-2/TRBV6-3; d_call: TRBD1; clone_size: -; j_call: TRBJ1-1; cdr3_nt: TGTGCCAGCAGTTCACAGGGGGATGGGTCTGAAGCTTTCTTT; cdr3_aa: CASSSQGDGSEAFF
v_call: TRBV7-3; d_call: -; clone_size: few; j_call: TRBJ1-1; cdr3_nt: TGTGCCAGCAGCCGTTTTGGGGTGAACACTGAAGCTTTCTTT; cdr3_aa: CASSRFGVNTEAFF
v_call: TRBV7-9; d_call: TRBD2; clone_size: -; j_call: TRBJ2-5; cdr3_nt: TGTGCCAGCAGCTTAGAGAGCCTAGCGGGGCCTACCAGCGTGACCCAGTACTTC; cdr3_aa: CASSLESLAGPTSVTQYF
v_call: TRBV18; d_call: TRBD2; clone_size: many; j_call: TRBJ2-5; cdr3_nt: TGTGCCAGCTCATCCCTAGCGGGGGGCCAAGAGACCCAGTACTTC; cdr3_aa: CASSSLAGGQETQYF
v_call: TRBV9; d_call: TRBD2; clone_size: few; j_call: TRBJ2-2; cdr3_nt: TGTGCCAGCGCCCTGGGAGGGACCGGGGAGCTGTTTTTT; cdr3_aa: CASALGGTGELFF
v_call: TRBV12-5; d_call: -; clone_size: -; j_call: TRBJ2-5; cdr3_nt: TGTGCTAGTGCCACCCTGGAGGAGACCCAGTACTTC; cdr3_aa: CASATLEETQYF
v_call: TRBV14; d_call: -; clone_size: -; j_call: TRBJ2-2; cdr3_nt: TGTGCCAGCATGCGTTGGGGGACCGGGGAGCTGTTTTTT; cdr3_aa: CASMRWGTGELFF
v_call: TRBV5-5; d_call: TRBD1; clone_size: few; j_call: TRBJ1-2; cdr3_nt: TGTGCCAGCAGCTTGTCCCTACAGGGGTCGAACTATGGCTACACCTTC; cdr3_aa: CASSLSLQGSNYGYTF
v_call: TRBV5-4; d_call: -; clone_size: -; j_call: TRBJ2-3; cdr3_nt: TGTGCCAGCGGCCTTCAGGGTGCAGATACGCAGTATTTT; cdr3_aa: CASGLQGADTQYF
v_call: TRBV7-9; d_call: -; clone_size: -; j_call: TRBJ1-2; cdr3_nt: TGTGCCAGCAGCCCGGACAGCCACTATGGCTACACCTTC; cdr3_aa: CASSPDSHYGYTF
v_call: TRBV20-1; d_call: TRBD2; clone_size: few; j_call: TRBJ2-2; cdr3_nt: TGCAGTGCTAGAGCGACTAGCGGGGGGCGGGGCACCGGGGAGCTGTTTTTT; cdr3_aa: CSARATSGGRGTGELFF
v_call: TRBV10-3; d_call: -; clone_size: -; j_call: TRBJ1-1; cdr3_nt: TGTGCCATCAGTGAGTCCGGAGGGATGAACACTGAAGCTTTCTTT; cdr3_aa: CAISESGGMNTEAFF
v_call: TRBV5-1; d_call: -; clone_size: -; j_call: TRBJ2-3; cdr3_nt: TGCGCCAGCAGCATCCGTACGGGCACAGATACGCAGTATTTT; cdr3_aa: CASSIRTGTDTQYF
v_call: TRBV21-1; d_call: -; clone_size: few; j_call: TRBJ2-1; cdr3_nt: TGTGCCATCGGCCCCGTGGGCGGGAGCTCCTACAATGAGCAGTTCTTC; cdr3_aa: CAIGPVGGSSYNEQFF
v_call: TRBV11-1; d_call: TRBD2; clone_size: -; j_call: TRBJ2-2; cdr3_nt: TGTGCCAGCAGCTCTCCGACTAGCGGGTTCACCGGGGAGCTGTTTTTT; cdr3_aa: CASSSPTSGFTGELFF
v_call: TRBV6-2/TRBV6-3; d_call: -; clone_size: many; j_call: TRBJ2-1; cdr3_nt: TGTGCCAGCAGTTGGGGGGGCGAACGCAATGAGCAGTTCTTC; cdr3_aa: CASSWGGERNEQFF
v_call: TRBV7-8; d_call: -; clone_size: -; j_call: TRBJ1-5; cdr3_nt: TGTGCCAGCAGCTTAGAGTACGGACCCCCCAAGATGCCCCAGCATTTT; cdr3_aa: CASSLEYGPPKMPQHF
v_call: TRBV12-3/TRBV12-4; d_call: -; clone_size: few; j_call: TRBJ1-1; cdr3_nt: TGTGCCAGCAGTCGCGCCCAACGGGATCGCACTGAAGCTTTCTTT; cdr3_aa: CASSRAQRDRTEAFF
v_call: TRBV12-3/TRBV12-4; d_call: -; clone_size: -; j_call: TRBJ1-1; cdr3_nt: TGTGCCAGCAGTTTTGGCTTCATGAACACTGAAGCTTTCTTT; cdr3_aa: CASSFGFMNTEAFF
v_call: TRBV14; d_call: TRBD2; clone_size: few; j_call: TRBJ2-1; cdr3_nt: TGTGCCAGCAGCCAAGTGAAGCGGGGAGCCAGAGCCCCAAATGAGCAGTTCTTC; cdr3_aa: CASSQVKRGARAPNEQFF
v_call: TRBV2; d_call: -; clone_size: many; j_call: TRBJ2-1; cdr3_nt: TGTGCCAGCAGTGACATAGCGGTCGAGTTGAATGAGCAGTTCTTC; cdr3_aa: CASSDIAVELNEQFF
v_call: TRBV7-9; d_call: TRBD1; clone_size: -; j_call: TRBJ1-5; cdr3_nt: TGTGCCAGCAGCTCCGGACAGGGGGTCCCGACCCAGCATTTT; cdr3_aa: CASSSGQGVPTQHF
v_call: TRBV28; d_call: -; clone_size: -; j_call: TRBJ1-2; cdr3_nt: TGTGCCAGCATAATGGCGACCGGACGAGGCTACACCTTC; cdr3_aa: CASIMATGRGYTF
v_call: TRBV5-1; d_call: -; clone_size: many; j_call: TRBJ1-1; cdr3_nt: TGCGCCAGCAAGGATCAGGGGATGAACACTGAAGCTTTCTTT; cdr3_aa: CASKDQGMNTEAFF
v_call: TRBV5-5; d_call: TRBD2; clone_size: -; j_call: TRBJ2-3; cdr3_nt: TGTGCCAGCAAATCCTCCGGGACTAGCGGGGGGGCAGATACGCAGTATTTT; cdr3_aa: CASKSSGTSGGADTQYF
v_call: TRBV19; d_call: -; clone_size: few; j_call: TRBJ1-5; cdr3_nt: TGTGCCAGTAGTATTACACCCGACAGAACGGATCAGCCCCAGCATTTT; cdr3_aa: CASSITPDRTDQPQHF
v_call: TRBV5-5; d_call: TRBD1; clone_size: -; j_call: TRBJ1-3; cdr3_nt: TGTGCCAGCAGCACGTGGACAGGCAGGGACACCATATATTTT; cdr3_aa: CASSTWTGRDTIYF
v_call: TRBV7-9; d_call: TRBD2; clone_size: few; j_call: TRBJ2-7; cdr3_nt: TGTGCCAGCAGCGCCCCAGCGGGGGGCATCCACGAGCAGTACTTC; cdr3_aa: CASSAPAGGIHEQYF
v_call: TRBV5-1; d_call: -; clone_size: many; j_call: TRBJ2-7; cdr3_nt: TGCGCCAGCAGCTTGGGGTCTACCGAGCAGTACTTC; cdr3_aa: CASSLGSTEQYF
v_call: TRBV9; d_call: -; clone_size: -; j_call: TRBJ2-1; cdr3_nt: TGTGCCAGCAGCCCCGGGGGACTGCTCAATGAGCAGTTCTTC; cdr3_aa: CASSPGGLLNEQFF
v_call: TRBV2; d_call: TRBD2; clone_size: -; j_call: TRBJ2-3; cdr3_nt: TGTGCCAGCAGTGAAGGACTAGCGGGGGGGGCAGATACGCAGTATTTT; cdr3_aa: CASSEGLAGGADTQYF
v_call: TRBV6-5; d_call: -; clone_size: few; j_call: TRBJ1-2; cdr3_nt: TGTGCCAGCAGTTACTCGGGGGGTGACAATGGCTACACCTTC; cdr3_aa: CASSYSGGDNGYTF
v_call: TRBV28; d_call: -; clone_size: many; j_call: TRBJ1-4; cdr3_nt: TGTGCCAGCAGCACAGGGCCTCTCAATGAAAAACTGTTTTTT; cdr3_aa: CASSTGPLNEKLFF
v_call: TRBV20-1; d_call: -; clone_size: -; j_call: TRBJ2-5; cdr3_nt: TGCAGTGCTAGTTCAGGGGGGACAGAGACCCAGTACTTC; cdr3_aa: CSASSGGTETQYF
v_call: TRBV3-1; d_call: -; clone_size: many; j_call: TRBJ2-7; cdr3_nt: TGTGCCAGCAGCCAGAATGGGGGCAACTACGAGCAGTACTTC; cdr3_aa: CASSQNGGNYEQYF
v_call: TRBV6-5; d_call: -; clone_size: -; j_call: TRBJ2-5; cdr3_nt: TGTGCCAGCACCAAAAACCAGGGGCAAGAGACCCAGTACTTC; cdr3_aa: CASTKNQGQETQYF
v_call: TRBV5-1; d_call: TRBD1; clone_size: many; j_call: TRBJ2-1; cdr3_nt: TGCGCCAGCACATCCGGGACAGGGGTGAATGAGCAGTTCTTC; cdr3_aa: CASTSGTGVNEQFF
v_call: TRBV7-6; d_call: -; clone_size: -; j_call: TRBJ2-3; cdr3_nt: TGTGCCAGCAGCTTAGCGACGCTGGGTACGCAGTATTTT; cdr3_aa: CASSLATLGTQYF
v_call: TRBV4-3; d_call: TRBD2; clone_size: many; j_call: TRBJ2-5; cdr3_nt: TGCGCCAGCAGCCAAGAGGGCCGGGGGGGAGAGACCCAGTACTTC; cdr3_aa: CASSQEGRGGETQYF
v_call: TRBV2; d_call: -; clone_size: many; j_call: TRBJ2-5; cdr3_nt: TGTGCCAGCAGGAGGGGACCGGCGAGTGGGGCCCAGTACTTC; cdr3_aa: CASRRGPASGAQYF
v_call: TRBV27; d_call: TRBD1; clone_size: -; j_call: TRBJ1-5; cdr3_nt: TGTGCCAGCAGTTTATCAGGGACAGGGATTCAGCCCCAGCATTTT; cdr3_aa: CASSLSGTGIQPQHF
v_call: TRBV10-3; d_call: -; clone_size: -; j_call: TRBJ2-7; cdr3_nt: TGTGCCATCAGTGAGCCGGCGGTCGAGCAGTACTTC; cdr3_aa: CAISEPAVEQYF
v_call: TRBV12-5; d_call: TRBD2; clone_size: -; j_call: TRBJ2-4; cdr3_nt: TGTGCTAGTGGTGCTAGCGGGGGGGGCATTCAGTACTTC; cdr3_aa: CASGASGGGIQYF
v_call: TRBV7-2; d_call: TRBD1; clone_size: once; j_call: TRBJ2-7; cdr3_nt: TGTGCCAGCAGCTTAGAGGGACAGGGCTCCTACGAGCAGTACTTC; cdr3_aa: CASSLEGQGSYEQYF
v_call: TRBV18; d_call: -; clone_size: few; j_call: TRBJ2-3; cdr3_nt: TGTGCCAGCTCCCCCGGCCAGGGAATGGATACGCAGTATTTT; cdr3_aa: CASSPGQGMDTQYF
v_call: TRBV10-3; d_call: -; clone_size: -; j_call: TRBJ1-1; cdr3_nt: TGTGCCATCAGTGAGGAGGGGGGTTCTGAAGCTTTCTTT; cdr3_aa: CAISEEGGSEAFF
v_call: TRBV7-9; d_call: TRBD1; clone_size: -; j_call: TRBJ1-1; cdr3_nt: TGTGCCAGCGTGGTGGGGACCACTACAGGGGACACTGAAGCTTTCTTT; cdr3_aa: CASVVGTTTGDTEAFF
v_call: TRBV6-1; d_call: -; clone_size: -; j_call: TRBJ2-5; cdr3_nt: TGTGCCAGCAGGAAGCGCCAAGAGACCCAGTACTTC; cdr3_aa: CASRKRQETQYF
v_call: TRBV7-6; d_call: -; clone_size: few; j_call: TRBJ2-3; cdr3_nt: TGTGCCAGCAGCTCCCTCTTTGTGCGGAGCACAGATACGCAGTATTTT; cdr3_aa: CASSSLFVRSTDTQYF
v_call: TRBV10-3; d_call: TRBD2; clone_size: few; j_call: TRBJ2-1; cdr3_nt: TGTGCCATCACCCCTGGACTAGCGGGGTCGGATGAGCAGTTCTTC; cdr3_aa: CAITPGLAGSDEQFF
v_call: TRBV5-1; d_call: -; clone_size: -; j_call: TRBJ2-2; cdr3_nt: TGCGCCAGCAGATATAACACCGGGGAGCTGTTTTTT; cdr3_aa: CASRYNTGELFF
v_call: TRBV18; d_call: -; clone_size: -; j_call: TRBJ2-5; cdr3_nt: TGTGCCAGCTCACCACTAACAGGACCCCAAGAGACCCAGTACTTC; cdr3_aa: CASSPLTGPQETQYF
v_call: TRBV20-1; d_call: TRBD2; clone_size: few; j_call: TRBJ2-3; cdr3_nt: TGCAGTGCTAGTCCGGGACTATTCTTGGATACGCAGTATTTT; cdr3_aa: CSASPGLFLDTQYF
v_call: TRBV3-1; d_call: -; clone_size: -; j_call: TRBJ2-7; cdr3_nt: TGTGCCAGCAGCCAAAATGACGAGCAGTACTTC; cdr3_aa: CASSQNDEQYF
v_call: TRBV4-1; d_call: -; clone_size: -; j_call: TRBJ2-5; cdr3_nt: TGCGCCAGCACCACCGGGACTTGGAATCGCCAAGAGACCCAGTACTTC; cdr3_aa: CASTTGTWNRQETQYF